Sequencing of this T cell receptor beta chain was carried out in a study of PD-1 blockade in classical Hodgkin lymphoma. Study conclusions and caveats: Those achieving complete response showed baseline diversity like newly diagnosed patients. Patients who began taking nivolumab under 1 year after ASCT were left out. Reported baseline diversity: healthy donors highest, relapsed/refractory patients lowest.

V was trimmed by 5 bases and J by 2 bases, leaving 12 bases between them. CDR1 and CDR2 from the germline V gene are LGHNT and FRNRAP. The CDR3 covers 14 residues. Of note for this clone: Its antigen is not known.

Each and every patient relapsed after autologous stem cell transplantation, and patients got differing brentuximab vedotin exposure. Method: immunoSEQ multiplex PCR; TCRdb's copy keeps in-frame clones and lacks some. The sample yields 90,000 to 120,000 clones, 80% to 90% seen once. This clonotype originated in a human donor with classical Hodgkin lymphoma. The chain has TRBV12-5 and TRBJ1-1; tentatively, D is TRBD1 (5 bases). The source was peripheral blood mononuclear cells (PBMCs), collected before the second cycle of nivolumab. The CDR3 loop reads CASGRDGANTEAFF. The CDR3 DNA follows: TGTGCTAGTGGTCGGGACGGCGCTAACACTGAAGCTTTCTTT.